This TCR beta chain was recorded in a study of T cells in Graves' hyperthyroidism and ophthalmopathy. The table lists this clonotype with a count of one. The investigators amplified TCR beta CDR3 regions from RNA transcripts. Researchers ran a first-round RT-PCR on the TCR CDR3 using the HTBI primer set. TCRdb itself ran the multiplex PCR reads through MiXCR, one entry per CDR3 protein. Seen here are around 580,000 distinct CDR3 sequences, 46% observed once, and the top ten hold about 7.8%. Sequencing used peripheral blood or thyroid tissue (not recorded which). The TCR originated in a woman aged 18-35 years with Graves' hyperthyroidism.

The CDR3 loop reads CASSLSGGAGVYEQYF. CDR3 DNA sequence: TGTGCCAGCAGCCTCAGTGGAGGTGCGGGAGTGTACGAGCAGTACTTC. The J gene is TRBJ2-5, the V gene TRBV12-3 or TRBV12-4, with 7 bases lining up with TRBD2. The J call may not be correct, given that the DNA end is closer to TRBJ2-7. CDR3 length: 16 amino acids.